The clone carrying this T cell receptor beta chain was observed many times. This sample stems from a study of blood T cell repertoires in COVID-19. Study summary: In each case, the material was cDNA or gDNA derived from T cells, B-cell-depleted T cells, or PBMCs.

The CDR3 covers 15 residues. CDR1 is SEHNR and CDR2 is FQNEAQ in the germline V gene (reference sequence). The V end was cut by 0 bases, the J end by 7 bases, with 13 bases between. TCRdb keeps only in-frame clones here, not all; method: immunoSEQ multiplex PCR. The sample has about 270,000 clones, 75% to 90% seen once. The chain carries TRBV7-9 and TRBJ2-1; weak D call: TRBD2 (6 bases). This TCR came from a woman between 65 and 79 years old with acute or convalescent COVID-19. Sequenced input: peripheral blood. CDR3 nucleotide sequence: TGTGCCAGCAGCTTAGCGGCTGGCGGGGTGAATGAGCAGTTCTTC. Translating gives CASSLAAGGVNEQFF.